This T cell receptor (beta chain) originates from a study of PD-1 blockade in classical Hodgkin lymphoma. Points from the study as a whole: The origin of the repertoire differences remains undefined, with disease activity or prior therapy as possible causes.

The V and J ends lost 1 base and 6 bases, in that order; junction bases with no gene match: 1. The CDR3 covers 14 residues. Germline V lookup: CDR1 SGDLS, CDR2 YYNGEE. Using immunoSEQ multiplex PCR, the repertoire was profiled, and TCRdb retains in-frame clones only, with some absent. The table shows 25,000 to 35,000 clones, with 70% to 85% occurring only once. A note on this clone: The antigen is undetermined.

As to time point: cycle 4 day 1 (C4D1), after around six weeks of nivolumab. In every patient, relapse followed autologous stem cell transplantation, while exposure to brentuximab vedotin differed. Researchers report purifying CD4+ T cells from thawed PBMCs by magnetic negative selection. Complete response, partial response or progressive disease was recorded as best response. This TCR was recovered from a human donor with classical Hodgkin lymphoma. Sequencing used CD4+ T cells from blood, obtained before the fourth cycle of nivolumab. The rearrangement joins TRBV9 to TRBJ2-3; 11 bases agree with TRBD2. CDR3 sequence (DNA): TGTGCCAGCAGCGTACGACTAGCGGGGGATACGCAGTATTTT. Encoded protein: CASSVRLAGDTQYF.